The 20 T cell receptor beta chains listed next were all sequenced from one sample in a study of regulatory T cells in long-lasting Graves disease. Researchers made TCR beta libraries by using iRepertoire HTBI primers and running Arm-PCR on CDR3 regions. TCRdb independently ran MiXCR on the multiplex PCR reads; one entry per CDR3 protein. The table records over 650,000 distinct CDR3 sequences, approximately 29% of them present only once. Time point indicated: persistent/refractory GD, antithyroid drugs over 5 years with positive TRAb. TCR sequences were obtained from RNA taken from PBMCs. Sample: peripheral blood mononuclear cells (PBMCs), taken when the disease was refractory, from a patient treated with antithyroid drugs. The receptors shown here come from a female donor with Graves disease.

The DNA for the CDR3 is TGCAGCGGGAGGACAGGGGAAGACTATGGCTACACCTTC. Residues: CSGRTGEDYGYTF. The V and J genes are TRBV29-1 and TRBJ1-2, with 9 nucleotides matching TRBD1. Germline values: CDR1 SQVTM, CDR2 ANQGSEA. The CDR3 covers 13 residues. The V segment lost 7 bases and the J segment 3 bases; nucleotides outside the gene matches: 6. Variable domain in full (rest from reference TRBV29-1 and TRBJ1-2): SAVISQKPSRDICQRGTSLTIQCQVDSQVTMMFWYRQQPGQSLTLIATANQGSEATYESGFVIDKFPISRPNLTFSTLTVSNMSPEDSSIYLCSGRTGEDYGYTFGSGTRLTVV.

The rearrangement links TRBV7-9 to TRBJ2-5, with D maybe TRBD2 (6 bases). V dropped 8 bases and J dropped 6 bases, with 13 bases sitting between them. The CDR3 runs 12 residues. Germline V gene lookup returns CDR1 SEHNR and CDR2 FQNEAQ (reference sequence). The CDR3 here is CASEDSGKTQYF. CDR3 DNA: TGTGCCAGCGAGGATAGCGGCAAGACCCAGTACTTC.

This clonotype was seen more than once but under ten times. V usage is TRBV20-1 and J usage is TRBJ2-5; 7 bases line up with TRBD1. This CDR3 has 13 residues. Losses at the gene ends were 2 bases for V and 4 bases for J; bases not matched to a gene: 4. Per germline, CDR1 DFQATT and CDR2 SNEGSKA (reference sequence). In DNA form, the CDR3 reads TGCAGTGCTAGACAACAGGGGAGAGAGACCCAGTACTTC. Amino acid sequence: CSARQQGRETQYF.

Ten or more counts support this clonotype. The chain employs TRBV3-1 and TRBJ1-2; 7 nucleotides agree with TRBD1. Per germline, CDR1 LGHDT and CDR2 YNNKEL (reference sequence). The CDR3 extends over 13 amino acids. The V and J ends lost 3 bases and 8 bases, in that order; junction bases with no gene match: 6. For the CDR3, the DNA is TGTGCCAGCAGCCATATACAGGGGTCCGGCTACACCTTC. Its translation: CASSHIQGSGYTF.

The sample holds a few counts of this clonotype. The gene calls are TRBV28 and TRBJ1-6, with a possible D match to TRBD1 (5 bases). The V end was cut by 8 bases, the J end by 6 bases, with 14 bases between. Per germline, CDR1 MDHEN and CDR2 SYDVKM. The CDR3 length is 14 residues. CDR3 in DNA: TGTGCCAGCGACACGAGGGGTTCTAATTCACCCCTCCACTTT. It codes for CASDTRGSNSPLHF. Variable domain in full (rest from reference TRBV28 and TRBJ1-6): DVKVTQSSRYLVKRTGEKVFLECVQDMDHENMFWYRQDPGLGLRLIYFSYDVKMKEKGDIPEGYSVSREKKERFSLILESASTNQTSMYLCASDTRGSNSPLHFGNGTRLTVT.

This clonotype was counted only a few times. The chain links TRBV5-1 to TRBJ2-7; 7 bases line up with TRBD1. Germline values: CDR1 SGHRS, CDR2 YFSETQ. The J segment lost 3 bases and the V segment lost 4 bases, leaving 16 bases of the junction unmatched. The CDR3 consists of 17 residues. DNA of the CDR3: TGCGCCAGCAGCCTAACTTTCAGTGGGACAGTTGACTACGAGCAGTACTTC. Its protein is CASSLTFSGTVDYEQYF.

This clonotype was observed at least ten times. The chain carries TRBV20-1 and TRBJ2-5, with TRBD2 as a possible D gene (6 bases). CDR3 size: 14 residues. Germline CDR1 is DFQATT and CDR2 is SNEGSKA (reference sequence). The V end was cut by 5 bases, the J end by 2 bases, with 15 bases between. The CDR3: CSARRGGGQETQYF. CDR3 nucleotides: TGCAGTGCTCGGCGGGGCGGAGGGCAAGAGACCCAGTACTTC.

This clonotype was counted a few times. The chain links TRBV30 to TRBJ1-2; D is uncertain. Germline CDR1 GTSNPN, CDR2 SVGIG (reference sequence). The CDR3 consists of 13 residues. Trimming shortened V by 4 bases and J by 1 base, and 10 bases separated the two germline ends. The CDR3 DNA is TGTGCCTGGACCCTTTGGAGTAACTATGGCTACACCTTC. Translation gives CAWTLWSNYGYTF.

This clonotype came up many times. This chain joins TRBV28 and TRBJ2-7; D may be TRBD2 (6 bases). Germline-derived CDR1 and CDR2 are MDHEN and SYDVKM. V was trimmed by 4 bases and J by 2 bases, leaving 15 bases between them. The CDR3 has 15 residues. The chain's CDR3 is CASSSSGTFTYEQYF. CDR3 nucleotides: TGTGCCAGCAGTTCCTCCGGGACTTTCACCTACGAGCAGTACTTC.

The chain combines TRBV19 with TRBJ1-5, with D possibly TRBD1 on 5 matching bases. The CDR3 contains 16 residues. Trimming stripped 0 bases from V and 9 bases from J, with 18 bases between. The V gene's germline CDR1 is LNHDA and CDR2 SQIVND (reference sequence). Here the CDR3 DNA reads TGTGCCAGTAGTATAGACCCGGGGACGCCATTAGGGCCCCAGCATTTT. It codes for CASSIDPGTPLGPQHF.

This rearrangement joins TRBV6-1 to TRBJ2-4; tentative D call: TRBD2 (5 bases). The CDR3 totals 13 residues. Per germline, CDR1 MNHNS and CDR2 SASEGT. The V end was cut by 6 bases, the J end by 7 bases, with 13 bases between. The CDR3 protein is CASRDFHPNIQYF. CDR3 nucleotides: TGTGCCAGCAGGGACTTCCATCCTAACATTCAGTACTTC.

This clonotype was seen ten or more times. The CDR3 nucleotides are TGTGCCAGCAGTTACGGCAGGACCTACGAGCAGTACTTC. Translated: CASSYGRTYEQYF. The chain recombines TRBV6-5 with TRBJ2-7; no firm D call. CDR1 and CDR2 from the germline V gene are MNHEY and SVGAGI. The CDR3 length is 13 residues. Between the trimmed V and J ends, which lost 2 bases and 2 bases, there was a span of 7 bases.

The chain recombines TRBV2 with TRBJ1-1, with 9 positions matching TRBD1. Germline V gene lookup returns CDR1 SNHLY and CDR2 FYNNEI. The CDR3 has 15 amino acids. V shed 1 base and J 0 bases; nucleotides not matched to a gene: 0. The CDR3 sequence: CASSEGQGVNTEAFF. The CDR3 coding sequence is TGTGCCAGCAGTGAAGGACAGGGGGTGAACACTGAAGCTTTCTTT.

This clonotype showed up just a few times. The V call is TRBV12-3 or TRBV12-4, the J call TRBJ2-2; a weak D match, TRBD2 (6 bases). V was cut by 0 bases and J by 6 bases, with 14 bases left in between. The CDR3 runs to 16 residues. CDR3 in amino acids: CASSLAAGNPPGELFF. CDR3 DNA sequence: TGTGCCAGCAGTTTAGCGGCGGGAAACCCCCCCGGGGAGCTGTTTTTT.

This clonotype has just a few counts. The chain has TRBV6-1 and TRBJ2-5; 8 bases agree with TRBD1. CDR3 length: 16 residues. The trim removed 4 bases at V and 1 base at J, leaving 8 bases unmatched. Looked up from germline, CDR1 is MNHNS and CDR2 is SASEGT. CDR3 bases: TGTGCCAGCAGTGTTGACAGGGGCTACCTCCAAGAGACCCAGTACTTC. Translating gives CASSVDRGYLQETQYF.

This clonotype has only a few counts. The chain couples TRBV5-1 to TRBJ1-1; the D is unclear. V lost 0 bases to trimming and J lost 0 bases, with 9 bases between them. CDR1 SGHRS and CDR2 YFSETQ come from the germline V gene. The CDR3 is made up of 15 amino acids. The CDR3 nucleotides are TGCGCCAGCAGCTTGGAGGCAGCCCTGAACACTGAAGCTTTCTTT. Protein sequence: CASSLEAALNTEAFF. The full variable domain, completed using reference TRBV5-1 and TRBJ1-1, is KAGVTQTPRYLIKTRGQQVTLSCSPISGHRSVSWYQQTPGQGLQFLFEYFSETQRNKGNFPGRFSGRQFSNSRSEMNVSTLELGDSALYLCASSLEAALNTEAFFGQGTRLTVV.

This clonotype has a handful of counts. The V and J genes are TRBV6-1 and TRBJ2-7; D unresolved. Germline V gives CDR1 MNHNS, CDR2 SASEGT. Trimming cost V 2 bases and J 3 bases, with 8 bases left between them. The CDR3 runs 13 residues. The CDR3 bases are TGTGCCAGCAGTGAACAGGCCAACTACGAGCAGTACTTC. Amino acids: CASSEQANYEQYF.

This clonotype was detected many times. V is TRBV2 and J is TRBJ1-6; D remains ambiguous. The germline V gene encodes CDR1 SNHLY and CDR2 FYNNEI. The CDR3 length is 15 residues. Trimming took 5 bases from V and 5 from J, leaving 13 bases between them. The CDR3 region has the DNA TGTGCCAGCAGTCAAATCGGCTCTAATAATTCACCCCTCCACTTT. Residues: CASSQIGSNNSPLHF.

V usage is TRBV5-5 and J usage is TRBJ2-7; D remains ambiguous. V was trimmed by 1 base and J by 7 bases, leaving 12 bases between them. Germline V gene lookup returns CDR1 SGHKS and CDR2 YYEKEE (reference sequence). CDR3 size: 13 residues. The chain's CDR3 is CASSLRVAKEQYF. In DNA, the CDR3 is TGTGCCAGCAGCTTGCGGGTCGCCAAAGAGCAGTACTTC.

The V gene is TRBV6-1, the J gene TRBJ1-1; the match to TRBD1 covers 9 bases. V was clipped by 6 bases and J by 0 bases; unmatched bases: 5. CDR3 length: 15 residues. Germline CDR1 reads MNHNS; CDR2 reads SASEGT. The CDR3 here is CASRDRGSLNTEAFF. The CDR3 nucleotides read TGTGCCAGCAGGGACAGGGGATCGCTGAACACTGAAGCTTTCTTT.